The T cell receptor beta chain under discussion was sequenced for a study of human T cells and chemical hapten exposure. Study background: Variability of per-sample TCR yields stemmed mainly from small differences in pooled library volume.

Regarding time point: healthy volunteer bleed at 2 weeks. The authors' total RNA extraction used unfractionated whole blood. This clonotype was recorded many times. The target antigen is unknown. Study observations and caveats: TCRs whose frequency exceeded 1 in 1000 remained the same following DPC sensitization.

Germline-derived CDR1 and CDR2 are SGHTA and FQGNSA. This CDR3 spans 15 amino acids. V lost 3 bases and J lost 4; bases outside the gene matches: 7. The study used a library that attached unique molecular identifiers to individual cDNA molecules. TCRdb itself ran the RACE reads through MiXCR, one entry per CDR3 protein. The sample lists some 50,000 distinct CDR3 sequences; around 4.5% were seen once. The chain recombines TRBV7-2 with TRBJ1-1; 8 nucleotides agree with TRBD1. The sequenced sample consisted of whole blood. The receptor was derived from a human donor in good health. Some clones in this sample may be carry-over from other donors' samples. The CDR3 DNA sequence: TGTGCCAGCAGCTTTGACAGGGGCCCGAGCACTGAAGCTTTCTTT. This gives the protein CASSFDRGPSTEAFF.